The 26 T cell receptor beta chains reported below all come from one sample, sequenced in a study of T cells in localized non-small cell lung cancer. The table came from immunoSEQ multiplex PCR; TCRdb's copy has only in-frame clones and leaves some out. This repertoire shows around 23,000 clones, roughly 90% found once; its top ten account for less than 30%. Sample: peripheral blood mononuclear cells, taken before any cancer treatment. All receptors come from a male donor aged 60 or over with stage II lung adenocarcinoma.

V usage is TRBV6-5 and J usage is TRBJ1-5; TRBD1 is a possible D gene (5 bases). The germline CDR1 and CDR2 sequences are MNHEY and SVGAGI. V was pared by 4 bases and J by 5 bases, with 12 bases between. The CDR3 has 14 residues. The CDR3 DNA is TGTGCCAGCAGTTCCCAGGGTAGGGATCAGCCCCAGCATTTT. Protein sequence: CASSSQGRDQPQHF.

V usage is TRBV4-1 and J usage is TRBJ2-3; 8 bases align to TRBD1. Germline CDR1 is MGHRA and CDR2 is YSYEKL. Trimming at V came to 4 bases and at J to 2 bases, leaving 5 bases not matched to a gene. The length of the CDR3 is 15 residues. The DNA for the CDR3 is TGCGCCAGCAGCCCCAGGACAGGGACCACAGATACGCAGTATTTT. Protein product: CASSPRTGTTDTQYF.

The chain has TRBV10-1 and TRBJ2-7; 8 bases map to TRBD1. This CDR3 is 14 amino acids long. From germline, CDR1 is WNHNN and CDR2 SYGVQD (reference sequence). V was pared by 6 bases and J by 0 bases, with 4 bases of the junction left unmatched. As DNA, the CDR3 is TGCGCCAGCAGCCGGGACAGGTTCTCCTACGAGCAGTACTTC. It is translated as CASSRDRFSYEQYF.

The rearrangement joins TRBV19 to TRBJ1-5, with 7 nucleotides matching TRBD1. Germline CDR1 and CDR2: LNHDA and SQIVND (reference sequence). The CDR3 has 14 amino acids. Trimming cost V 7 bases and J 3 bases; bases outside gene matches: 6. The CDR3 here is CASTQGGLNQPQHF. The CDR3 region has the DNA TGTGCCAGTACCCAGGGGGGGCTCAATCAGCCCCAGCATTTT.

The genes are TRBV4-2 and TRBJ2-3; D is possibly TRBD2 (5 bases). Trimming removed 1 base at V and 6 bases at J, with 14 bases between. The V gene's germline CDR1 is LGHNA and CDR2 YNFKEQ. CDR3 length equals 15 residues. The CDR3 is CASSQGVARADTQYF. CDR3 DNA: TGTGCCAGCAGCCAAGGGGTAGCGAGGGCGGATACGCAGTATTTT.

The rearrangement links TRBV5-4 to TRBJ2-5, with D tentatively TRBD1 (5 bases). V was pared by 4 bases and J by 5 bases, with 15 bases between. From germline, CDR1 is SGHNT and CDR2 YYREEE (reference sequence). The CDR3 totals 14 residues. DNA for the CDR3: TGTGCCAGCAGCGGGGCTAGGACCGTGGAGACCCAGTACTTC. Translating gives CASSGARTVETQYF. The full variable domain, in which reference TRBV5-4 and TRBJ2-5 provide the parts outside the CDR3, is ETGVTQSPTHLIKTRGQQVTLRCSSQSGHNTVSWYQQALGQGPQFIFQYYREEENGRGNFPPRFSGLQFPNYSSELNVNALELDDSALYLCASSGARTVETQYFGPGTRLLVL.

V and J are TRBV7-3 and TRBJ2-1; TRBD2 aligns across 11 bases. Unmatched junction bases numbered 3, after V lost 5 bases and J lost 3 bases. This CDR3 is 15 amino acids long. The germline CDR1 and CDR2 sequences are SGHTA and FQGTGA. Here the CDR3 DNA reads TGTGCCAGCAGCCGGACTAGCGGGTTCTACAATGAGCAGTTCTTC. It is translated as CASSRTSGFYNEQFF. Based on the CDR3 plus reference TRBV7-3 and TRBJ2-1, the full variable domain is GAGVSQTPSNKVTEKGKYVELRCDPISGHTALYWYRQSLGQGPEFLIYFQGTGAADDSGLPNDRFFAVRPEGSVSTLKIQRTERGDSAVYLCASSRTSGFYNEQFFGPGTRLTVL.

The J gene is TRBJ2-3, the V gene TRBV18, with 10 nucleotides matching TRBD1. J was trimmed by 5 bases and V by 4 bases; bases with no gene match: 9. There are 16 residues in the CDR3. The germline V gene encodes CDR1 KGHSH and CDR2 LQKENI. The CDR3 DNA is TGTGCCAGCTCACTCGGGACAGGGGTTAATGGAGATACGCAGTATTTT. It is translated as CASSLGTGVNGDTQYF.

This chain connects TRBV16 to TRBJ2-7, with 9 bases that match TRBD1. The CDR3 has 13 amino acids. V shed 4 bases and J 6 bases; nucleotides not matched to a gene: 4. Germline lookup yields CDR1 KGHSY and CDR2 FQNENV. In DNA form, the CDR3 reads TGTGCCAGCAGCCGGGACAGGGAGGGCGAGCAGTACTTC. Protein product: CASSRDREGEQYF.

This clone occurred once. The V and J genes are TRBV15 and TRBJ2-7; D is unresolved. CDR1 is LNHNV and CDR2 is YYDKDF in the germline V gene (reference sequence). The V end lost 1 base, the J end lost 5 bases, and 6 bases lay between the germline ends. The CDR3 covers 12 residues. The CDR3 DNA reads as TGTGCCACCAGCAGAGTGGGCGACGAGCAGTACTTC. It yields the protein CATSRVGDEQYF.

By share, this clone counts as medium-sized. This rearrangement joins TRBV27 to TRBJ1-1; D gene ambiguous. The CDR3 loop spans 14 amino acids. Trimming pared 2 bases from V and 4 bases from J, leaving 11 bases between. CDR1 MNHEY and CDR2 SMNVEV come from the germline V gene (reference sequence). CDR3 nucleotides: TGTGCCAGCAGTTTAAATCCCGGGGTCACTGAAGCTTTCTTT. Amino acids: CASSLNPGVTEAFF.

The chain is built from TRBV11-1 and TRBJ2-2; 7 bases line up with TRBD1. The CDR3 is 13 residues long. V lost 5 bases and J lost 12; bases outside the gene matches: 9. Germline V lookup: CDR1 SGHAT, CDR2 FQDESV (reference sequence). The DNA of the CDR3 is TGTGCCAGCAGCAGTGACAGGGTCGAGAAGCTGTTTTTT. This codes for CASSSDRVEKLFF. Drawing the rest from reference TRBV11-1 and TRBJ2-2, the complete variable domain is EAEVAQSPRYKITEKSQAVAFWCDPISGHATLYWYRQILGQGPELLVQFQDESVVDDSQLPKDRFSAERLKGVDSTLKIQPAELGDSAMYLCASSSDRVEKLFFGEGSRLTVL.

V usage is TRBV5-1 and J usage is TRBJ2-7; 8 positions agree with TRBD1. Germline lookup yields CDR1 SGHRS and CDR2 YFSETQ. The CDR3 length is 15 residues. J lost 4 bases, V lost 3 bases, and 9 bases had no gene match. The CDR3 loop reads CASSSLPGQEYEQYF. The CDR3 bases are TGCGCCAGCAGCTCGTTGCCGGGACAGGAGTACGAGCAGTACTTC.

V is TRBV28 and J is TRBJ1-3; D perhaps matches TRBD1 (5 bases). The CDR3 length is 16 residues. Germline values: CDR1 MDHEN, CDR2 SYDVKM. V lost 1 base, J lost 1 base, and 11 bases lay in between. CDR3 amino acids: CASSLFSGGSGNTIYF. The CDR3 DNA follows: TGTGCCAGCAGTTTATTCAGCGGGGGATCTGGAAACACCATATATTTT.

This chain uses TRBV11-2 with TRBJ2-1; weak D call: TRBD1 (6 bases). Germline assignment: CDR1 SGHAT and CDR2 FQNNGV. The CDR3 has 16 residues. V lost 6 bases, J lost 0 bases, and 15 bases lay in between. CDR3 nucleotide sequence: TGTGCCAGCAGACCCCTACAGGGACCCTCCTACAATGAGCAGTTCTTC. It specifies CASRPLQGPSYNEQFF.

The chain carries TRBV21-1 and TRBJ2-7; no check of the table's D call, TRBD1, against the DNA was made. TRBV21-1 represents a pseudogene. This CDR3 has 15 residues. In nucleotides, the CDR3 is TGTGCCAGCAGCAGGGACAGGGGACCTCCTTACGAGCAGTACTTC. Protein sequence: CASSRDRGPPYEQYF.

The chain combines TRBV6-5 with TRBJ2-7; 12 nucleotides match TRBD2. This CDR3 spans 16 amino acids. V lost 0 bases to trimming and J lost 4 bases; unmatched junction nucleotides: 4. Looked up from germline, CDR1 is MNHEY and CDR2 is SVGAGI. The CDR3 DNA reads TGTGCCAGCAGTTACTCCCGACTAGCGGGAGTATACGAGCAGTACTTC. It translates to CASSYSRLAGVYEQYF.

This clone showed up just once. The CDR3 coding sequence is TGTGCCAGCAGTGACCTCCTTTTGAATACGCAGTATTTT. Translating it yields CASSDLLLNTQYF. V and J are TRBV6-1 and TRBJ2-3, with unresolved D. Germline CDR1 is MNHNS and CDR2 is SASEGT. Trimming stripped 3 bases from V and 7 bases from J, with 11 bases between. This CDR3 comprises 13 residues.

The genes are TRBV28 and TRBJ2-6; D is undetermined. This CDR3 contains 13 residues. CDR1 is MDHEN and CDR2 is SYDVKM in the germline V gene. Trimming removed 5 bases at V and 0 bases at J, with 2 bases between. CDR3 DNA sequence: TGTGCCAGCAGTAGCTCTGGGGCCAACGTCCTGACTTTC. Translation gives CASSSSGANVLTF.

V is TRBV6-4 and J is TRBJ2-7, with D unresolved. Trimming pared 3 bases from V and 1 base from J, leaving 10 bases between. The CDR3 covers 14 residues. CDR1 is MRHNA and CDR2 is SNTAGT in the germline V gene. DNA for the CDR3: TGTGCCAGCAGTGAAGAGAAGGGATCCTACGAGCAGTACTTC. This encodes CASSEEKGSYEQYF.

This sequence joins TRBV18 and TRBJ1-5; D gene ambiguous. Germline V gives CDR1 KGHSH, CDR2 LQKENI. The CDR3 runs 16 residues. With 3 bases removed from V and 5 bases from J, the gap between germline ends came to 17 bases. The CDR3 DNA reads TGTGCCAGCTCACCTCGACCCAGCCGTCTTGATCAGCCCCAGCATTTT. This gives the protein CASSPRPSRLDQPQHF.

The V gene is TRBV10-2, the J gene TRBJ2-3; 10 nucleotides align to TRBD2. V trimming: 5 bases; J trimming: 4 bases; junction bases outside the gene matches: 12. Germline V CDR1 and CDR2: WSHSY, SAAADI. CDR3 length equals 17 residues. CDR3 protein: CASSHLAGEEGPDTQYF. DNA for the CDR3: TGCGCCAGCAGTCACCTAGCGGGAGAGGAGGGCCCAGATACGCAGTATTTT.

V gene TRBV21-1 combines with J gene TRBJ2-5; no check of the table's D call, TRBD2, against the DNA was made. TRBV21-1 is a pseudogene locus. The CDR3 extends over 14 amino acids. CDR3 coding DNA: TGTGCCAGCAGCGGGGAGGGAGGGGCGGAGACCCAGTACTTC. Amino acid sequence: CASSGEGGAETQYF.

The chain recombines TRBV6-6 with TRBJ1-1, with D maybe TRBD1 (5 bases). The V gene lost 6 bases and the J gene lost 1 base, with 15 bases spanning the gap. The germline V gene has CDR1 MNHNY and CDR2 SVGAGI (reference sequence). The CDR3 extends over 15 amino acids. The CDR3 loop reads CASSPPQVSNTEAFF. The CDR3 DNA reads TGTGCCAGCAGCCCCCCACAGGTGTCGAACACTGAAGCTTTCTTT.

This clone was counted once. The chain links TRBV11-3 to TRBJ2-7; TRBD1 aligns across 7 bases. The CDR3 consists of 19 residues. Germline-derived CDR1 and CDR2 are SGHNT and YENEEA. The J segment lost 2 bases and the V segment lost 1 base, leaving 17 bases of the junction unmatched. This chain's CDR3 is CASSLGVGTELLFPYEQYF. The CDR3 DNA is TGTGCCAGCAGCTTAGGAGTGGGGACAGAGCTTCTATTCCCCTACGAGCAGTACTTC. The full variable domain, with the rest looked up from reference TRBV11-3 and TRBJ2-7, is EAGVVQSPRYKIIEKKQPVAFWCNPISGHNTLYWYLQNLGQGPELLIRYENEEAVDDSQLPKDRFSAERLKGVDSTLKIQPAELGDSAVYLCASSLGVGTELLFPYEQYFGPGTRLTVT.

This chain connects TRBV29-1 to TRBJ2-7; 9 nucleotides line up with TRBD2. This CDR3 is 14 amino acids long. Unmatched junction bases numbered 10, after V lost 3 bases and J lost 7 bases. Germline V gene sequence: CDR1 SQVTM, CDR2 ANQGSEA. The CDR3 bases are TGCAGCGTTGATTCTGGACTAGCGACTCGGGAGCAGTACTTC. Amino acid sequence: CSVDSGLATREQYF.